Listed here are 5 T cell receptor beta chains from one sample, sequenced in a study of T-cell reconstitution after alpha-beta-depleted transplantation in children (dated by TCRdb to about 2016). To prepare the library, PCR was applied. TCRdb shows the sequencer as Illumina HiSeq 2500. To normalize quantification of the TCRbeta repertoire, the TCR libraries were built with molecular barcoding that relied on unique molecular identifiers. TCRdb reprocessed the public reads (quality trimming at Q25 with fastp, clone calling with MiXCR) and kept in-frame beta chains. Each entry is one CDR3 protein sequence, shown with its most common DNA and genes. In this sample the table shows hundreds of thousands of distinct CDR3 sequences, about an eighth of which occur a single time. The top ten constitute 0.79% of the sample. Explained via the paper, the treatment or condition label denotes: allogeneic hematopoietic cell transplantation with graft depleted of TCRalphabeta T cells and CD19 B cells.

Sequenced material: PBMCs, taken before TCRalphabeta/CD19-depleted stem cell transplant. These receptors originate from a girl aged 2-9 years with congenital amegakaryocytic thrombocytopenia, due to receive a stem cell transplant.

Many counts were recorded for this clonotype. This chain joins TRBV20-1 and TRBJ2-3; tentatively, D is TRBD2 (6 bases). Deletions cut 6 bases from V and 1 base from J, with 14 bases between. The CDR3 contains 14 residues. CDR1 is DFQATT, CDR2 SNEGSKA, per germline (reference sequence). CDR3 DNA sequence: TGCAGTGCGTTCGGGACTCTGCGCACAGATACGCAGTATTTT. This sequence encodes CSAFGTLRTDTQYF.

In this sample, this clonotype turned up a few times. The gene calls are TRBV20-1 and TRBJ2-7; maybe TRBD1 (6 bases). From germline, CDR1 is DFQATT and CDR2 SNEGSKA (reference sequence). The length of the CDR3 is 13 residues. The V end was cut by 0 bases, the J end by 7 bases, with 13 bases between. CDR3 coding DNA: TGCAGTGCTAGAGATCTCAGGGGAAGAGAGCAGTACTTC. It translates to CSARDLRGREQYF.

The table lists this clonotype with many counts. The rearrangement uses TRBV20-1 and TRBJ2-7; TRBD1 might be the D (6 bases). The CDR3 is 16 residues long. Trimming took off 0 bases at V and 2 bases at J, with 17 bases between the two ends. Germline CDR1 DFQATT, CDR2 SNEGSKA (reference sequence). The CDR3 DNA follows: TGCAGTGCTAGAGATACCCGAACAGGGTGGCCCTACGAGCAGTACTTC. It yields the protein CSARDTRTGWPYEQYF.

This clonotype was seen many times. The chain's CDR3 is CSVLAGGELFF. The CDR3 nucleotides read TGCAGCGTTCTGGCGGGCGGGGAGCTGTTTTTT. The rearrangement uses TRBV29-1 and TRBJ2-2; D possibly corresponds to TRBD2 (5 bases). V lost 5 bases and J 7 bases, leaving 8 bases between the germline ends. The CDR3 spans 11 residues. Germline loops: CDR1 SQVTM, CDR2 ANQGSEA.

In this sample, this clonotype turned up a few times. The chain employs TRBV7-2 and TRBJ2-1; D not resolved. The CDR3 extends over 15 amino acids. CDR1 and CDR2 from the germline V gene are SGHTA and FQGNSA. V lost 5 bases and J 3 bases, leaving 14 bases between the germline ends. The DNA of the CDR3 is TGTGCCAGCAGCCCGGCCCCTCACAGCTACAATGAGCAGTTCTTC. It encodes CASSPAPHSYNEQFF. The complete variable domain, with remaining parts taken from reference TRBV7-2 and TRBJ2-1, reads GAGVSQSPSNKVTEKGKDVELRCDPISGHTALYWYRQSLGQGLEFLIYFQGNSAPDKSGLPSDRFSAERTGGSVSTLTIQRTQQEDSAVYLCASSPAPHSYNEQFFGPGTRLTVL.